This T cell receptor (beta chain) originates from a study of Ad26.COV2.S vaccination and SARS-CoV-2 variants. Turning to the study itself: Trial arm assignment for the donor was COV1001 Ad26.COV2.S.

The protocol was immunoSEQ multiplex PCR, while the TCRdb copy is restricted to in-frame clones and leaves out a portion. Of 300,000 to 400,000 clones listed, approximately 90% are singletons. General study findings and limits: With respect to non-spike TCR breadth, vaccine and placebo recipients were similar.

As for treatment: some 19 received Ad26.COV2.S at low or high dose, single or two shots; roughly 5 received placebo; per-sample allocation not given. Sampling occurred on day 63 after the first vaccine or placebo injection. The CDR3 spans 12 residues. As regards this clone: Its target is not known. At one of its ends the junction is not consistent with the germline gene, which may arise from a read error.

The source is a person aged 18-65 years who received the Ad26.COV2.S COVID-19 vaccine or a placebo. The J gene is TRBJ1-2, the V gene TRBV12-3 or TRBV12-4; maybe TRBD1 (5 bases). This specimen consisted of peripheral blood, obtained in a trial of Ad26.COV2.S vaccine versus placebo. Here the CDR3 DNA reads TGTGCCAGCAGGTTAGCAGGGTATGGCTACACCTTC. It specifies CASRLAGYGYTF.